This T cell receptor (beta chain) comes out of a study of graft-versus-host responses after intestinal transplantation. Stimulators, some 200,000 irradiated and violet-dye-labeled cells, were plated with some 200,000 CFSE-labeled responder cells. Sequencing used immunoSEQ multiplex PCR; TCRdb keeps in-frame clones, though not all of them. The sample shows some 14,000 clones, 35% of them seen only once. Whole-study findings and limits: GvH clones detected in recipient marrow included some appearing first in ileum or blood.

The CDR3 is 21 residues long. This clonotype was sampled from a human patient who received an intestinal transplant. The V and J genes are TRBV7-5 and TRBJ1-5; no DNA check was done on the table's D call, TRBD1. TRBV7-5 is a known pseudogene. The source material was alloreactive CD8+ T cells from a mixed lymphocyte reaction culture, sampled before intestinal transplant. Subset specified: CFSE-low proliferating T cells sorted from roughly six-day pre-transplant mixed lymphocyte reaction (GvH or HvG direction). CDR3 region: CVRSFYPLGTGGPHSNQPQHF. The CDR3, as DNA: TGTGTCAGAAGCTTTTACCCCCTAGGGACAGGGGGCCCCCATAGCAATCAGCCCCAGCATTTT.